This entry lists 32 T cell receptor beta chains sequenced from one sample in a study of cytomegalovirus exposure and HLA in healthy donors. The PCR had 60 Vbeta and 13 Jbeta primers. TCRdb's table, derived via immunoSEQ multiplex PCR, lists solely in-frame clones and lacks some. The profile shows approximately 260,000 clones, roughly 91% of them singletons. Material: PBMCs. The receptors derive from a girl between 2 and 10 years old in good health and CMV-seronegative.

This chain connects TRBV9 to TRBJ2-3, with 9 positions matching TRBD1. Looked up from germline, CDR1 is SGDLS and CDR2 is YYNGEE. This CDR3 spans 17 amino acids. With 3 bases clipped from V and 0 bases from J, the junction kept 8 bases outside the gene matches. CDR3 bases: TGTGCCAGCAGCGCCCCGGGACAGGGCTCTAGCACAGATACGCAGTATTTT. It yields the protein CASSAPGQGSSTDTQYF.

This chain links TRBV7-9 with TRBJ1-2, with D possibly TRBD1 on 6 matching bases. Germline V CDR1 and CDR2: SEHNR, FQNEAQ (reference sequence). Trimming left V 0 bases short and J 2 bases short, with 10 bases between. This CDR3 contains 15 residues. Here the CDR3 DNA reads TGTGCCAGCAGCTTAGCGGCAGGGGACAACTATGGCTACACCTTC. Its protein is CASSLAAGDNYGYTF.

J is TRBJ2-1 and V is TRBV6-5, with 7 nucleotides matching TRBD2. The V and J ends lost 6 bases and 10 bases, in that order; junction bases with no gene match: 12. Germline loops: CDR1 MNHEY, CDR2 SVGAGI. The CDR3 is 14 residues long. In DNA, the CDR3 is TGTGCCAGCAGGATCCGGGACTACTCAGGGGAGCAGTTCTTC. As protein: CASRIRDYSGEQFF.

This chain connects TRBV15 to TRBJ2-4; D gene uncertain. Trimming left V 0 bases short and J 0 bases short, with 9 bases between. The CDR3 loop spans 16 amino acids. From germline, CDR1 is LNHNV and CDR2 YYDKDF (reference sequence). In DNA form, the CDR3 reads TGTGCCACCAGCAGAGATCGAGGTATAGCCAAAAACATTCAGTACTTC. As protein: CATSRDRGIAKNIQYF.

The chain links TRBV18 to TRBJ1-4; the D is unclear. The CDR3 contains 13 residues. V lost 4 bases to trimming and J lost 0 bases, with 3 bases between them. Germline CDR1 and CDR2: KGHSH and LQKENI. The CDR3 is CASSLATNEKLFF. CDR3 bases: TGTGCCAGCTCACTCGCAACTAATGAAAAACTGTTTTTT.

The chain couples TRBV5-1 to TRBJ2-7; 7 nucleotides match TRBD2. This CDR3 comprises 13 residues. CDR1 SGHRS and CDR2 YFSETQ come from the germline V gene. Germline trimming cut 7 bases from V and 2 bases from J; bases unmatched to any gene: 6. The CDR3 reads CASHRGGPYEQYF. CDR3 DNA sequence: TGCGCCAGCCATCGGGGAGGGCCCTACGAGCAGTACTTC.

V is TRBV6-5 and J is TRBJ1-3; D gene unclear. V was pared by 6 bases and J by 3 bases, with 12 bases between. The CDR3 is 14 residues long. CDR1 is MNHEY, CDR2 SVGAGI, per germline. CDR3 region: CASSHTEGGNTIYF. The CDR3 DNA reads as TGTGCCAGCAGCCACACAGAGGGTGGAAACACCATATATTTT.

This clone showed up just once. This CDR3 is CATSRDGQAYEQYF. The DNA of the CDR3 is TGTGCCACCAGCAGAGATGGGCAGGCCTACGAGCAGTACTTC. The V gene is TRBV15, the J gene TRBJ2-7, with D uncertain. Germline CDR1 is LNHNV and CDR2 is YYDKDF (reference sequence). V shed 0 bases and J shed 2 bases, with 8 bases lying between them. The CDR3 sequence is 14 residues long. The full variable domain, rest sourced from reference TRBV15 and TRBJ2-7, is DAMVIQNPRYQVTQFGKPVTLSCSQTLNHNVMYWYQQKSSQAPKLLFHYYDKDFNNEADTPDNFQSRRPNTSFCFLDIRSPGLGDTAMYLCATSRDGQAYEQYFGPGTRLTVT.

V and J are TRBV2 and TRBJ2-5; D may be TRBD1 (6 bases). The CDR3 consists of 14 residues. V lost 4 bases and J 2 bases, leaving 11 bases between the germline ends. The germline V gene has CDR1 SNHLY and CDR2 FYNNEI. The CDR3 spells CASSGGQWQETQYF. The CDR3 bases are TGTGCCAGCAGTGGGGGGCAATGGCAAGAGACCCAGTACTTC.

The chain uses TRBV27 and TRBJ1-5; tentatively, D is TRBD1 (6 bases). Germline V gene data show CDR1 as MNHEY and CDR2 as SMNVEV (reference sequence). Trimming stripped 4 bases from V and 9 bases from J, with 13 bases between. CDR3 length: 13 amino acids. CDR3 in DNA: TGTGCCAGCAGTTCAACAGGGATATGGCCCCAGCATTTT. Protein sequence: CASSSTGIWPQHF.

The rearrangement links TRBV5-6 to TRBJ2-7; 9 bases fit TRBD2. J gave up 3 bases and V 5 bases, and 6 bases lay outside the gene matches. The germline CDR1 and CDR2 sequences are SGHDT and YYEEEE. This CDR3 has 14 amino acids. In DNA form, the CDR3 reads TGTGCCAGCAGTTCCGGGACTAGCATCTACGAGCAGTACTTC. Translating gives CASSSGTSIYEQYF.

A few counts support this clone. The chain joins TRBV18 to TRBJ1-1; D is unresolved. This CDR3 spans 14 amino acids. Germline V CDR1 and CDR2: KGHSH, LQKENI. Trimming removed 5 bases at V and 1 base at J, with 11 bases between. The CDR3 sequence is CASSLRDTNTEAFF. DNA for the CDR3: TGTGCCAGCTCATTGAGAGATACGAACACTGAAGCTTTCTTT.

This sequence joins TRBV9 and TRBJ2-7, with 11 bases fitting TRBD2. V lost 0 bases and J lost 2; bases outside the gene matches: 1. Germline loops: CDR1 SGDLS, CDR2 YYNGEE. The CDR3 spans 15 residues. The CDR3 is CASSVASGGPYEQYF. The CDR3 DNA sequence: TGTGCCAGCAGCGTAGCTAGCGGGGGGCCCTACGAGCAGTACTTC.

The V and J genes are TRBV21-1 and TRBJ1-2. TRBV21-1 is given as a pseudogene. The CDR3 length is 17 residues. CDR3 nucleotides: TGTGCCAGCAGCCAAAAAGTAGGGACTGCAGTTGACTATGGCTACACCTTC. Translation gives CASSQKVGTAVDYGYTF.

This chain links TRBV25-1 with TRBJ2-4, with TRBD2 matching over 7 bases. Germline V gene data show CDR1 as MGHDK and CDR2 as SYGVNS. The CDR3 length is 17 residues. V shed 8 bases, J shed 0 bases, and the junction held 13 bases outside the gene matches. The CDR3 reads CASQPSGETLAKNIQYF. CDR3 coding DNA: TGTGCCAGCCAACCTAGCGGTGAGACCCTAGCCAAAAACATTCAGTACTTC.

The chain recombines TRBV18 with TRBJ1-1; no firm D call. The V end was cut by 4 bases, the J end by 2 bases, with 8 bases between. Per the germline V gene, CDR1 is KGHSH and CDR2 is LQKENI. CDR3 length: 13 amino acids. The CDR3 DNA reads TGTGCCAGCTCACTTCTAATAAACACTGAAGCTTTCTTT. Protein sequence: CASSLLINTEAFF.

This rearrangement joins TRBV7-8 to TRBJ2-3; 7 nucleotides line up with TRBD1. The CDR3 length is 15 residues. Germline CDR1 and CDR2: SGHVS and FQNEAQ. Trimming cost V 7 bases and J 2 bases; bases outside gene matches: 9. In nucleotides, the CDR3 is TGTGCCAGCACCTCTAAGGGGGCGCCCACAGATACGCAGTATTTT. This translates into CASTSKGAPTDTQYF.

The chain carries TRBV25-1 and TRBJ2-5; 8 bases match TRBD2. The CDR3 runs to 16 residues. Germline trimming cut 4 bases from V and 3 bases from J; bases unmatched to any gene: 10. CDR1 is MGHDK, CDR2 SYGVNS, per germline. The DNA of the CDR3 is TGTGCCAGCAGTGCCGTAGTGGGAGCGGGAGAAGAGACCCAGTACTTC. As protein: CASSAVVGAGEETQYF.

This chain connects TRBV5-1 to TRBJ2-5; 11 nucleotides align to TRBD2. The CDR3 has 16 residues. Germline V gene sequence: CDR1 SGHRS, CDR2 YFSETQ. V lost 4 bases and J lost 2; bases outside the gene matches: 7. CDR3 in DNA: TGCGCCAGCAGCGGACCCGGGACTAGCGGACAAGAGACCCAGTACTTC. Residues: CASSGPGTSGQETQYF.

The chain employs TRBV29-1 and TRBJ1-2; a weak D match, TRBD1 (6 bases). CDR1 SQVTM and CDR2 ANQGSEA come from the germline V gene. V was pared by 4 bases and J by 2 bases, with 11 bases between. The CDR3 totals 13 residues. In DNA form, the CDR3 reads TGCAGCGTTGTGGCAGGGGCCAACTATGGCTACACCTTC. This gives the protein CSVVAGANYGYTF.

A remark on this clone: Mismatch with germline at one junction end may stem from a read error. This chain uses TRBV6-1 with TRBJ2-7, with a weak D call TRBD2 (5 bases). CDR1 is MNHNS, CDR2 SASEGT, per germline. The CDR3 consists of 11 residues. Here the CDR3 reads CASSDYRERYF. The CDR3 bases are TGTGCCAGCAGTGATTATAGGGAGCGGTACTTC.

The V gene is TRBV5-6, the J gene TRBJ1-5, with D unclear. CDR3 size: 14 residues. V was pared by 3 bases and J by 4 bases, with 11 bases between. Germline V gene sequence: CDR1 SGHDT, CDR2 YYEEEE. CDR3 protein: CASSSGRLNQPQHF. The CDR3 region has the DNA TGTGCCAGCAGCTCCGGGAGACTAAATCAGCCCCAGCATTTT.

This chain connects TRBV5-1 to TRBJ2-1; D might be TRBD1 (5 bases). The V gene lost 4 bases and the J gene lost 4 bases, with 18 bases spanning the gap. The germline V gene encodes CDR1 SGHRS and CDR2 YFSETQ. The CDR3 spans 16 residues. CDR3 residues: CASSPPTVNLYNEQFF. The CDR3 DNA reads TGCGCCAGCAGCCCTCCGACAGTGAACCTTTACAATGAGCAGTTCTTC.

The chain has TRBV7-2 and TRBJ2-5; 7 bases are a match to TRBD1. The J call is doubtful: the DNA matches TRBJ2-7 better. CDR3 length: 14 amino acids. Germline lookup yields CDR1 SGHTA and CDR2 FQGNSA. Here the CDR3 reads CASSFPGGTYEQYF. In nucleotides, the CDR3 is TGTGCCAGCAGCTTCCCAGGGGGTACCTACGAGCAGTACTTC.

The J gene is TRBJ2-7, the V gene TRBV28, with 8 bases matching TRBD1. The junction had 10 bases not matched to a gene; V was cut back by 6 bases and J by 0 bases. The germline gives CDR1 MDHEN, CDR2 SYDVKM. The CDR3 spans 16 residues. DNA for the CDR3: TGTGCCAGCAGGGTTCCCCACAGGGGGAGCTCCTACGAGCAGTACTTC. This sequence encodes CASRVPHRGSSYEQYF.

The rearrangement links TRBV9 to TRBJ1-1; unclear D gene. The germline V and J ends were trimmed by 0 bases and 1 base, with 10 bases remaining between them. This CDR3 is 15 amino acids long. CDR1 is SGDLS and CDR2 is YYNGEE in the germline V gene. CDR3 residues: CASSVDDFTNTEAFF. CDR3 DNA sequence: TGTGCCAGCAGCGTAGATGACTTTACGAACACTGAAGCTTTCTTT. The full variable domain, in which reference TRBV9 and TRBJ1-1 provide the parts outside the CDR3, is DSGVTQTPKHLITATGQRVTLRCSPRSGDLSVYWYQQSLDQGLQFLIQYYNGEERAKGNILERFSAQQFPDLHSELNLSSLELGDSALYFCASSVDDFTNTEAFFGQGTRLTVV.

This chain uses TRBV20-1 with TRBJ2-7; 9 bases agree with TRBD2. CDR1 is DFQATT, CDR2 SNEGSKA, per germline (reference sequence). J gave up 6 bases and V 7 bases, and 4 bases lay outside the gene matches. The CDR3 has 11 residues. CDR3 coding DNA: TGCAGTGTGGGGACTAGCCTCGAGCAGTACTTC. Translating it yields CSVGTSLEQYF.

This clone was found once. The chain links TRBV10-3 to TRBJ1-1, with D maybe TRBD1 (6 bases). Trimming shortened V by 7 bases and J by 6 bases, and 15 bases separated the two germline ends. The CDR3 sequence is 13 residues long. Germline assignment: CDR1 ENHRY and CDR2 SYGVKD. CDR3 sequence (DNA): TGTGCCATCACCGACCAGGGGTGGGCTGAAGCTTTCTTT. Translated, it gives CAITDQGWAEAFF.

This chain uses TRBV2 with TRBJ2-3; 13 bases align to TRBD2. Germline-derived CDR1 and CDR2 are SNHLY and FYNNEI. The CDR3 consists of 16 residues. The junction had 16 bases not matched to a gene; V was cut back by 6 bases and J by 13 bases. CDR3 residues: CASRNGGLAGQIRKYF. DNA for the CDR3: TGTGCCAGCAGAAATGGGGGACTAGCGGGACAGATACGCAAGTATTTT. Complete variable domain (other parts from reference TRBV2 and TRBJ2-3): EPEVTQTPSHQVTQMGQEVILRCVPISNHLYFYWYRQILGQKVEFLVSFYNNEISEKSEIFDDQFSVERPDGSNFTLKIRSTKLEDSAMYFCASRNGGLAGQIRKYFGPGTRLTVL.

This chain connects TRBV6-6 to TRBJ2-3; the match to TRBD2 covers 8 bases. Looked up from germline, CDR1 is MNHNY and CDR2 is SVGAGI (reference sequence). The CDR3 runs 16 residues. V lost 0 bases to trimming and J lost 3 bases; unmatched junction nucleotides: 5. Written as DNA, the CDR3 is TGTGCCAGCAGTTACTCGATCGGGAGGGTTACAGATACGCAGTATTTT. Protein sequence: CASSYSIGRVTDTQYF.

The chain uses TRBV6-5 and TRBJ2-7, with 9 bases fitting TRBD2. Germline CDR1 reads MNHEY; CDR2 reads SVGAGI. The CDR3 sequence is 16 residues long. Trimming at V came to 2 bases and at J to 7 bases, leaving 12 bases not matched to a gene. CDR3 protein: CASSYRGLAGIGEQYF. CDR3 bases: TGTGCCAGCAGTTACCGGGGTCTAGCGGGAATCGGGGAGCAGTACTTC.

J is TRBJ2-7 and V is TRBV7-9; 7 nucleotides line up with TRBD1. The V and J ends lost 3 bases and 4 bases, in that order; junction bases with no gene match: 6. The CDR3 is 14 amino acids. Germline V gene sequence: CDR1 SEHNR, CDR2 FQNEAQ (reference sequence). The CDR3 DNA sequence: TGTGCCAGCAGCTTCCGGGACAGAAAATACGAGCAGTACTTC. This translates into CASSFRDRKYEQYF.